This T cell receptor beta chain was sequenced during a study of T cell repertoires in cytomegalovirus infection. Across the whole study: Both CMV infection and a matching HLA type were indicated by public TCR beta signatures.

Concerning this clonotype itself: Its antigen is unknown.

Overall study results and limits: Adding up the frequency of public TCR beta families identified people who carried CMV plus the relevant HLA.

TCRdb analysed the reads with MiXCR anew, one entry per CDR3 protein. The sample has 90,000 to 110,000 distinct CDR3 sequences; about 30% are singletons. The sequencing here drew on CD8+ T cells from cultured PBMCs, taken from culture after CMV antigen stimulation. The receptor's source is a human donor in good health (CMV status not recorded). Some clones in this sample may be carry-over from other donors' samples.

The CDR3 DNA reads TGTGCCAGTAGGGACAGACAAGAGACCCAGTACTTC. Its translation is CASRDRQETQYF. The chain links TRBV19 to TRBJ2-5; a possible D gene is TRBD1 (6 bases). The germline gives CDR1 LNHDA, CDR2 SQIVND (reference sequence). The CDR3 spans 12 residues. Trimming left V 6 bases short and J 2 bases short, with 7 bases between.